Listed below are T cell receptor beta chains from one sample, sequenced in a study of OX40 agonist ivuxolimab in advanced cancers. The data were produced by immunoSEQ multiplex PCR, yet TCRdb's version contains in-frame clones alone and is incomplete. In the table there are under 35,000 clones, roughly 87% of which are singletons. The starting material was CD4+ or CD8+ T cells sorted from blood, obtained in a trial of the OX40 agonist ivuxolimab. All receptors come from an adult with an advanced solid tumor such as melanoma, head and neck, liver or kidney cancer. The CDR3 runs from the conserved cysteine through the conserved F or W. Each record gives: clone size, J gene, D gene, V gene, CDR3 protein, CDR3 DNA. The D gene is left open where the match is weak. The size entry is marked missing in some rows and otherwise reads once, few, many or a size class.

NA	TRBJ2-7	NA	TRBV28	CASSLAGGNYEQYF	TGTGCCAGCAGCCTCGCCGGGGGAAACTACGAGCAGTACTTC
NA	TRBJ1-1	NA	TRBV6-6	CASSYWRVSTEAFF	TGTGCCAGCAGTTACTGGAGGGTTAGCACTGAAGCTTTCTTT
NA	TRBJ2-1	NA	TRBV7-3	CASSSKRSSYNEQFF	TGTGCCAGCAGCTCGAAGCGGAGCTCCTACAATGAGCAGTTCTTC
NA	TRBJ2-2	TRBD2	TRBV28	CASSEAGGPGELFF	TGTGCCAGCAGTGAAGCGGGAGGACCCGGGGAGCTGTTTTTT
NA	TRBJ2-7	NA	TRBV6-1	CASSPRDGEQYF	TGTGCCAGCAGTCCCAGGGATGGCGAGCAGTACTTC
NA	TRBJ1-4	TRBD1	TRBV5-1	CASSLWAGGAANEKLFF	TGCGCCAGCAGCTTGTGGGCAGGGGGCGCGGCTAATGAAAAACTGTTTTTT
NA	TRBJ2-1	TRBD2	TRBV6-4	CASSDSTEGGLNEQFF	TGTGCCAGCAGTGACTCGACGGAGGGAGGGTTGAATGAGCAGTTCTTC
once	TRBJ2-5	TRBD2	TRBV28	CASGSGGTSGRETQYF	TGTGCCAGCGGTTCTGGGGGGACTAGCGGGAGGGAGACCCAGTACTTC
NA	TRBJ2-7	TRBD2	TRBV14	CASSPSPSGGYEQYF	TGTGCCAGCAGCCCGTCGCCTAGCGGGGGTTACGAGCAGTACTTC
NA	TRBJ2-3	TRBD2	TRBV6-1	CASSEGRTSAHF	TGTGCCAGCAGTGAAGGCCGGACTAGCGCGCATTTT
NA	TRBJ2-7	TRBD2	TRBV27	CASSLYLAGTYEQYF	TGTGCCAGCAGTTTATACCTAGCGGGGACCTACGAGCAGTACTTC
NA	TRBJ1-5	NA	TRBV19	CASSTQIDSNQPQHF	TGTGCCAGTAGTACCCAGATCGATAGCAATCAGCCCCAGCATTTT
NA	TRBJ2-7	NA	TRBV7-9	CASSFGPAYEQYF	TGTGCCAGCAGCTTCGGCCCAGCCTACGAGCAGTACTTC
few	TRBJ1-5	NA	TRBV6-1	CASSARQLWRNQPQHF	TGTGCCAGCAGTGCCCGACAGCTCTGGCGCAATCAGCCCCAGCATTTT
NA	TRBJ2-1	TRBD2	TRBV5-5	CASSQYPTLAKNNEQFF	TGTGCCAGCAGCCAATACCCAACACTAGCGAAAAACAATGAGCAGTTCTTC
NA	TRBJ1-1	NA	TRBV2	CASSEWVYTEAFF	TGTGCCAGCAGTGAATGGGTGTACACTGAAGCTTTCTTT
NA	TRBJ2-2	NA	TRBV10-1	CASRPTITGELFF	TGCGCCAGCAGGCCGACGATCACCGGGGAGCTGTTTTTT
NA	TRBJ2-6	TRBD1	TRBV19	CASSIGTGGLSGANVLTF	TGTGCCAGTAGTATAGGGACAGGGGGCCTGTCTGGGGCCAACGTCCTGACTTTC
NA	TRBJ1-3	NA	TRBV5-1	CASSLSTGGNTIYF	TGCGCCAGCAGCTTGAGCACCGGCGGAAACACCATATATTTT
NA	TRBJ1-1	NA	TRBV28	CATSTVNTEAFF	TGTGCCACCTCGACTGTGAACACTGAAGCTTTCTTT
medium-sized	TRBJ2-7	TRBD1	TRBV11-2	CASSKGGSTGHHEQYF	TGTGCCAGCAGCAAAGGGGGCTCTACAGGGCACCACGAGCAGTACTTC
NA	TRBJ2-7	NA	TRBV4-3	CASSQPPGQSYEQYF	TGCGCCAGCAGTCAACCCCCCGGACAATCCTACGAGCAGTACTTC
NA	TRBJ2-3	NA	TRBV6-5	CASSYSDGTTDTQYF	TGTGCCAGCAGTTACTCTGATGGGACGACAGATACGCAGTATTTT
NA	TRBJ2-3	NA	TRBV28	CASSYTDTQYF	TGTGCCAGCAGTTACACAGATACGCAGTATTTT
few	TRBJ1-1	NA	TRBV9	CASRAPKGTGGTEAFF	TGTGCCAGCAGGGCCCCGAAAGGGACGGGGGGCACTGAAGCTTTCTTT
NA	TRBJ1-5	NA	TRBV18	CASSPIQNQPQHF	TGTGCCAGCTCACCGATACAGAATCAGCCCCAGCATTTT
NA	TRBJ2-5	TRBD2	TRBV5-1	CVSSLGSSGAETQYF	TGCGTCAGCAGCTTGGGGTCTAGCGGGGCAGAGACCCAGTACTTC
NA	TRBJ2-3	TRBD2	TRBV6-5	CASSYVAGGTDTQYF	TGTGCCAGCAGTTACGTAGCGGGGGGAACAGATACGCAGTATTTT
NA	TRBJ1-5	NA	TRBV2	CASRDGQFNQPQHF	TGTGCCAGCAGGGATGGACAGTTTAATCAGCCCCAGCATTTT
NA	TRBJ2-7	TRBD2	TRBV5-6	CASSLGLEWYEQYF	TGTGCCAGCAGCCTGGGACTAGAGTGGTACGAGCAGTACTTC
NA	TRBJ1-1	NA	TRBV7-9	CASSLGPGNTEAFF	TGTGCCAGCAGCTTAGGTCCAGGGAACACTGAAGCTTTCTTT
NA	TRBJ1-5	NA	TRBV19	CASKSGGLSNQPQHF	TGTGCCAGTAAATCGGGAGGGTTGAGCAATCAGCCCCAGCATTTT
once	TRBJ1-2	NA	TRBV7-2	CASSPSRDIYGYTF	TGTGCCAGCAGCCCCAGCCGGGACATTTATGGCTACACCTTC
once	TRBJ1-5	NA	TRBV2	CASSPRQYNQPQHF	TGTGCCAGCAGTCCTCGACAGTACAATCAGCCCCAGCATTTT
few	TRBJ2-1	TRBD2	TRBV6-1	CASSEQLAGVTNEQFF	TGTGCCAGCAGTGAACAACTAGCGGGAGTTACGAATGAGCAGTTCTTC
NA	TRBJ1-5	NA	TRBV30	CAWSVGQLGVQPQHF	TGTGCCTGGAGTGTAGGACAGTTGGGCGTTCAGCCCCAGCATTTT
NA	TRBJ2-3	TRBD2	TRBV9	CASSAQRGGGTQYF	TGTGCCAGCAGCGCCCAGCGGGGGGGTGGTACGCAGTATTTT
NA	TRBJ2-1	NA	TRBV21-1	CASSNVRAAPWGNEQFF	TGTGCCAGCAGCAATGTGAGGGCGGCACCGTGGGGCAATGAGCAGTTCTTC
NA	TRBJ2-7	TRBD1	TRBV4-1	CASSRDRARSYEQYF	TGCGCCAGCAGCCGAGACAGGGCCCGTTCCTACGAGCAGTACTTC
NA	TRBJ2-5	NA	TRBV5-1	CASSLTLDGTQYF	TGCGCCAGCAGCCTGACCCTTGATGGGACCCAGTACTTC
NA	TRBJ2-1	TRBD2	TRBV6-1	CASSEAPAGGLWYNEQFF	TGTGCCAGCAGTGAAGCCCCAGCGGGGGGGCTATGGTACAATGAGCAGTTCTTC
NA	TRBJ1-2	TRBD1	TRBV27	CASSVQGTYGYTF	TGTGCCAGCAGCGTACAGGGGACCTATGGCTACACCTTC
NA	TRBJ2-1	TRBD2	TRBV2	CASRTQPAGDYNEQFF	TGTGCCAGCAGGACCCAGCCAGCGGGGGATTACAATGAGCAGTTCTTC
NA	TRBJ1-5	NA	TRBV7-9	CASSLERTTQPQHF	TGTGCCAGCAGCTTGGAGCGGACAACTCAGCCCCAGCATTTT
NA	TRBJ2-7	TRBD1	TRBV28	CASRTGGSYEQYF	TGTGCCAGCAGGACAGGGGGCTCCTACGAGCAGTACTTC
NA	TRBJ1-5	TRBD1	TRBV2	CASSYRTGGSNQPQHF	TGTGCCAGCAGTTACAGGACAGGAGGTAGCAATCAGCCCCAGCATTTT
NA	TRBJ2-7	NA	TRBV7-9	CASSLSTHYEQYF	TGTGCCAGCAGCTTAAGTACCCACTACGAGCAGTACTTC
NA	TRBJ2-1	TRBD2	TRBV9	CASSVGLAGAYNEQFF	TGTGCCAGCAGCGTAGGGCTAGCGGGGGCCTACAATGAGCAGTTCTTC
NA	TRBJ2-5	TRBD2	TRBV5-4	CASSLLAGAEETQYF	TGTGCCAGCAGTTTACTAGCGGGAGCGGAAGAGACCCAGTACTTC